One sample yielded the 3 T cell receptor beta chains listed below, sequenced in a study of blood T cell repertoires in COVID-19. The table came from immunoSEQ multiplex PCR; TCRdb's copy has only in-frame clones and leaves some out. Of approximately 61,000 clones listed, over 80% are singletons. Specimen: peripheral blood. The receptor set was obtained from a man aged 65 to 85 with acute or convalescent COVID-19.

The sample holds a few counts of this clone. The gene calls are TRBV7-9 and TRBJ2-5, with D possibly TRBD1 on 7 matching bases. Germline V gives CDR1 SEHNR, CDR2 FQNEAQ (reference sequence). The CDR3 spans 17 residues. V was trimmed by 2 bases and J by 2 bases, leaving 18 bases between them. The chain's CDR3 is CASSLPRRGQLQETQYF. As DNA, the CDR3 is TGTGCCAGCAGCTTACCCAGGAGGGGACAGTTACAAGAGACCCAGTACTTC.

The V call is TRBV2, the J call TRBJ2-5; TRBD1 agrees at 8 bases. Matching the DNA end better, TRBJ2-7 makes the J call doubtful. The germline V gene has CDR1 SNHLY and CDR2 FYNNEI. The CDR3 has 17 amino acids. The DNA of the CDR3 is TGTGCCAGCAGTGACCAGAGGACAGGGCCGAGCTCCTACGAGCAGTACTTC. As protein: CASSDQRTGPSSYEQYF.

This clone was counted a single time. The chain has TRBV19 and TRBJ1-6; the D gene is possibly TRBD1 (5 bases). The CDR3 is 16 amino acids. Trimming shortened V by 6 bases and J by 0 bases, and 12 bases separated the two germline ends. The germline V gene has CDR1 LNHDA and CDR2 SQIVND (reference sequence). CDR3 sequence (DNA): TGTGCCAGTAGCCAAGACAGCTACTCCTATAATTCACCCCTCCACTTT. Encoded protein: CASSQDSYSYNSPLHF.